Below are 14 T cell receptor beta chains sequenced from a single sample in a study of blood T cell repertoires in COVID-19. Sequencing was performed with immunoSEQ multiplex PCR; in TCRdb, only in-frame clones are kept and a portion is missing. The sample consists of over 35,000 clones, around 94% of them appearing once. The sample comprised peripheral blood. The source of these receptors is a man aged 45-65 years with active COVID-19.

This chain joins TRBV5-1 and TRBJ2-7; TRBD1 aligns across 7 bases. Per the germline V gene, CDR1 is SGHRS and CDR2 is YFSETQ. After removal of 4 bases from V and 3 bases from J, the junction contained 7 bases not matched to a gene. The CDR3 is 14 residues long. The CDR3 region is CASSEDRLHYEQYF. The CDR3 DNA reads TGCGCCAGCAGCGAGGACAGGCTGCACTACGAGCAGTACTTC.

The rearrangement joins TRBV6-5 to TRBJ1-2; D is unclear. Germline V gene data show CDR1 as MNHEY and CDR2 as SVGAGI. This CDR3 contains 14 residues. V gave up 8 bases and J gave up 6 bases, with 19 bases separating them. The DNA for the CDR3 is TGTGCCAGCGCATACCTGCGGAAGAACGATGGCTACACCTTC. Its translation is CASAYLRKNDGYTF.

The rearrangement uses TRBV19 and TRBJ1-5, with 10 bases aligning to TRBD1. The CDR3 has 16 residues. V lost 7 bases to trimming and J lost 1 base; unmatched junction nucleotides: 7. The V gene's germline CDR1 is LNHDA and CDR2 SQIVND (reference sequence). The CDR3 region is CASTRQGQGSNQPQHF. As DNA, the CDR3 is TGTGCCAGTACGAGACAGGGACAGGGGAGCAATCAGCCCCAGCATTTT.

This CDR3 is CASSPRSYNYGYTF. CDR3 nucleotide sequence: TGTGCCAGCAGCCCGCGGAGTTACAACTATGGCTACACCTTC. The gene calls are TRBV9 and TRBJ1-2; no clear D gene. V lost 4 bases and J 2 bases, leaving 12 bases between the germline ends. Germline CDR1 is SGDLS and CDR2 is YYNGEE. The CDR3 sequence is 14 residues long.

The gene calls are TRBV21-1 and TRBJ1-6; TRBD1, the D gene given by the table, was not confirmed from the DNA. TRBV21-1 is reported as a pseudogene. The CDR3 contains 20 residues. DNA for the CDR3: TGTGCCAGCAGCAAACACAATCCGGGGACAGGGTTCTCTCTGACGTCACCCCTCCACTTT. Translated, it gives CASSKHNPGTGFSLTSPLHF.

This clone appeared once. This chain links TRBV7-9 with TRBJ2-1, with 11 bases aligning to TRBD2. CDR3 size: 15 residues. Germline V gene data show CDR1 as SEHNR and CDR2 as FQNEAQ (reference sequence). J was trimmed by 8 bases and V by 1 base; bases with no gene match: 4. CDR3 nucleotide sequence: TGTGCCAGCAGCTTAGTACTAGCGGGAGCGTATGAGCAGTTCTTC. This sequence encodes CASSLVLAGAYEQFF.

V usage is TRBV28 and J usage is TRBJ1-1; 8 bases map to TRBD1. CDR1 and CDR2 (germline): MDHEN, SYDVKM. This CDR3 is built from 13 residues. Trimming cost V 5 bases and J 11 bases; bases outside gene matches: 10. CDR3 sequence: CASSPPRGRLAFF. The DNA of the CDR3 is TGTGCCAGCAGTCCGCCCAGGGGGCGGTTGGCTTTCTTT.

J is TRBJ1-1 and V is TRBV2; D not resolved. The V and J ends lost 8 bases and 0 bases respectively, with 13 bases between them. The V gene's germline CDR1 is SNHLY and CDR2 FYNNEI. The CDR3 consists of 14 residues. The CDR3 loop is CASRIERLNTEAFF. For the CDR3, the DNA is TGTGCCAGCCGAATTGAGAGGTTGAACACTGAAGCTTTCTTT.

This chain's CDR3 is CASSQGGGTEAFF. The CDR3 DNA reads TGTGCCAGCAGCCAGGGGGGGGGCACTGAAGCTTTCTTT. The V gene is TRBV3-1 (or the pseudogene TRBV3-2), the J gene TRBJ1-1; a weak D match, TRBD1 (5 bases). Germline V lookup: CDR1 LGHDT, CDR2 YNNKEL (reference sequence). This CDR3 contains 13 residues. V was cut by 3 bases and J by 4 bases, with 9 bases left in between.

The chain couples TRBV7-9 to TRBJ2-1; D gene uncertain. Trimming left V 2 bases short and J 0 bases short, with 8 bases between. CDR1 is SEHNR, CDR2 FQNEAQ, per germline (reference sequence). The CDR3 runs 15 residues. This chain's CDR3 is CASSLQEYSYNEQFF. The DNA of the CDR3 is TGTGCCAGCAGCTTACAGGAATACTCCTACAATGAGCAGTTCTTC.

The chain combines TRBV9 with TRBJ1-2, with D unclear. Germline V CDR1 and CDR2: SGDLS, YYNGEE. The CDR3 loop spans 13 amino acids. Trimming pared 6 bases from V and 2 bases from J, leaving 11 bases between. This CDR3 is CASTRGDNYGYTF. The CDR3 DNA is TGTGCCAGCACCCGGGGAGACAACTATGGCTACACCTTC.

The chain carries TRBV27 and TRBJ2-7; 8 nucleotides align to TRBD1. V was clipped by 1 base and J by 5 bases; unmatched bases: 10. Germline loops: CDR1 MNHEY, CDR2 SMNVEV (reference sequence). The CDR3 has 16 residues. CDR3 amino acids: CASSLFGAGGKHEQYF. The CDR3 DNA sequence: TGTGCCAGCAGTTTATTCGGGGCAGGGGGCAAACACGAGCAGTACTTC.

V is TRBV5-1 and J is TRBJ2-1; maybe TRBD2 (6 bases). The CDR3 totals 20 residues. Germline V lookup: CDR1 SGHRS, CDR2 YFSETQ. Deletions cut 0 bases from V and 8 bases from J, with 30 bases between. CDR3 sequence reads: CASSLVGPADIPGSGDEQFF. The CDR3 nucleotides read TGCGCCAGCAGCTTGGTGGGACCCGCAGATATACCCGGGAGTGGAGATGAGCAGTTCTTC.

This chain links TRBV19 with TRBJ2-7, with 12 bases identical to TRBD1. CDR1 LNHDA and CDR2 SQIVND come from the germline V gene (reference sequence). The CDR3 totals 16 residues. Trimming removed 3 bases from V and 5 bases from J; junction bases left unmatched: 8. CDR3 amino acids: CASSIPGTGGDHEQYF. In nucleotides, the CDR3 is TGTGCCAGTAGTATCCCCGGGACAGGGGGCGACCACGAGCAGTACTTC.